This entry features one T cell receptor (beta chain) sequence. The V and J ends lost 3 bases and 1 base respectively, with 11 bases between them. Per the germline V gene, CDR1 is LNHDA and CDR2 is SQIVND (reference sequence). The CDR3 totals 15 residues. Data came from immunoSEQ multiplex PCR; TCRdb stores just in-frame clones and leaves some out. The sample lists about 96,000 clones, roughly 75% occurring once. This sample is drawn from a study of a mutant IDH1 vaccine in newly diagnosed glioma. Time point in this sample: baseline, week 1 (first vaccination visit). The sample's treatment: pre-vaccination baseline after standard-of-care therapy.

The source of this sequence is a man aged 40-50 years with glioma. V and J are TRBV19 and TRBJ2-3; perhaps TRBD1 as D (5 bases). Sequenced material: PBMCs, taken from a glioma patient treated with radiotherapy, temozolomide or both. In DNA form, the CDR3 reads TGTGCCAGTAGTATTGCCGGCAGGGGCACAGATACGCAGTATTTT. Its protein product is CASSIAGRGTDTQYF.